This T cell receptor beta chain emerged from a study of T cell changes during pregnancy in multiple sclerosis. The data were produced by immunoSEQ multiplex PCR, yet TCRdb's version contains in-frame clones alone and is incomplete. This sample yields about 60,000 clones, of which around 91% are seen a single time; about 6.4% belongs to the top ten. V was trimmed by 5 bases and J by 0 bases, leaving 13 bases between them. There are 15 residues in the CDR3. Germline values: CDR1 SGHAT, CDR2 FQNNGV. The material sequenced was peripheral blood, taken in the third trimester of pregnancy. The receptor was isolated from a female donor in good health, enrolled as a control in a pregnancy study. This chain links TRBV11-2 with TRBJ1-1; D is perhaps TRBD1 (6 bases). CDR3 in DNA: TGTGCCAGCAGCCCAGAAGGGGGAATGAACACTGAAGCTTTCTTT. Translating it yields CASSPEGGMNTEAFF.